This TCR beta chain was documented in a study of T cells in narcolepsy. Study as a whole: Patients with NT1 or NT2 and healthy control donors were enrolled. Findings and caveats of the study: Some memory CD4+ repertoires had no autoreactive clone sequences. Autoreactive clonotypes reportedly recurred in blood of same and different patients, not controls. HCRT-specific and TRIB2-specific autoreactive clonotypes appeared among same-patient CSF and blood CD4+ clonotypes.

To note about this clone: Its antigen remains unknown.

Some clones are missing from TCRdb's copy, which holds only in-frame ones; the method was immunoSEQ multiplex PCR. Of about 35,000 clones in the sample, approximately 80% were seen once. Sequencing input: memory (CD45RA-) CD4+ T cells from blood. This clonotype was obtained from a human donor in good health.

CDR3 sequence reads: CASSSGQGALPNYGYTF. Written as DNA, the CDR3 is TGCGCCAGCAGTTCGGGACAGGGGGCGCTTCCCAACTATGGCTACACCTTC. The chain has TRBV5-1 and TRBJ1-2; 12 nucleotides agree with TRBD1. This CDR3 is 17 amino acids long. Germline CDR1 reads SGHRS; CDR2 reads YFSETQ. The trim removed 5 bases at V and 2 bases at J, leaving 10 bases unmatched.